This entry lists 21 T cell receptor beta chains sequenced from one sample in a study of blood T cell repertoires in COVID-19. The protocol was immunoSEQ multiplex PCR, while the TCRdb copy is restricted to in-frame clones and leaves out a portion. The data contain around 380,000 clones, roughly 80% of them singletons. The sequencing sample was made of peripheral blood. The origin of the receptors is a human donor with acute or convalescent COVID-19. The donor label of this sample is uncertain.

The chain is built from TRBV11-3 and TRBJ2-1, with D perhaps TRBD1 (6 bases). V lost 5 bases and J 4 bases, leaving 12 bases between the germline ends. This CDR3 contains 14 residues. The germline gives CDR1 SGHNT, CDR2 YENEEA. CDR3 sequence: CASSRTEEYNEQFF. CDR3 DNA sequence: TGTGCCAGCAGCCGGACAGAAGAGTACAATGAGCAGTTCTTC.

Only one count was recorded for this clone. The chain couples TRBV7-6 to TRBJ2-7; 8 bases align to TRBD2. Germline V gene lookup returns CDR1 SGHVS and CDR2 FNYEAQ. This CDR3 spans 13 amino acids. J lost 4 bases, V lost 5 bases, and 4 bases had no gene match. CDR3 coding DNA: TGTGCCAGCAGCCACGGGGGGGCATACGAGCAGTACTTC. This codes for CASSHGGAYEQYF.

The rearrangement links TRBV9 to TRBJ1-2, with D tentatively TRBD1 (5 bases). This CDR3 comprises 13 residues. V lost 3 bases and J 5 bases, leaving 11 bases between the germline ends. Germline V gene sequence: CDR1 SGDLS, CDR2 YYNGEE. The DNA of the CDR3 is TGTGCCAGCAGCGGGGCGGGACCATATGGCTACACCTTC. It yields the protein CASSGAGPYGYTF.

The chain links TRBV2 to TRBJ1-6; 10 positions match TRBD1. The CDR3 sequence is 15 residues long. Trimming at V came to 2 bases and at J to 10 bases, leaving 5 bases not matched to a gene. Germline loops: CDR1 SNHLY, CDR2 FYNNEI. The CDR3 here is CASSEHGTGASPLHF. The CDR3 nucleotides read TGTGCCAGCAGTGAACATGGGACAGGGGCGTCACCCCTCCACTTT. The whole variable domain, filled in from reference TRBV2 and TRBJ1-6, reads EPEVTQTPSHQVTQMGQEVILRCVPISNHLYFYWYRQILGQKVEFLVSFYNNEISEKSEIFDDQFSVERPDGSNFTLKIRSTKLEDSAMYFCASSEHGTGASPLHFGNGTRLTVT.

This chain joins TRBV6-6 and TRBJ1-4; 9 bases map to TRBD1. V dropped 2 bases and J dropped 7; count of bases not matched to a gene: 5. The CDR3 loop spans 15 amino acids. The V gene's germline CDR1 is MNHNY and CDR2 SVGAGI (reference sequence). The CDR3 protein is CASSYGTGRGEKLFF. The CDR3 DNA reads as TGTGCCAGCAGTTACGGGACAGGGCGGGGTGAAAAACTGTTTTTT.

CDR3 coding DNA: TGTGCCAGCAGCCTTCGACAGGGGCCTGAAGCTTTCTTT. It codes for CASSLRQGPEAFF. The chain joins TRBV7-2 to TRBJ1-1; TRBD1 aligns across 8 bases. V lost 5 bases, J lost 6 bases, and 5 bases stayed unmatched. Looked up from germline, CDR1 is SGHTA and CDR2 is FQGNSA. The CDR3 contains 13 residues.

The V gene is TRBV5-1, the J gene TRBJ1-1; TRBD1 might be the D (6 bases). The V gene's germline CDR1 is SGHRS and CDR2 YFSETQ. CDR3 length equals 15 residues. V was shortened by 3 bases and J by 1 base, with 13 bases between the two germline ends. The CDR3 sequence is CASSSTGTKNTEAFF. As DNA, the CDR3 is TGCGCCAGCAGCTCCACCGGGACAAAGAACACTGAAGCTTTCTTT.

J is TRBJ2-1 and V is TRBV4-2, with 8 positions matching TRBD2. Germline CDR1 is LGHNA and CDR2 is YNFKEQ. This CDR3 has 14 amino acids. The V gene end was trimmed by 2 bases and the J gene end by 7 bases; junction bases not matched to a gene: 4. The chain's CDR3 is CASSQRGGRNEQFF. CDR3 nucleotide sequence: TGTGCCAGCAGCCAACGGGGGGGCCGAAATGAGCAGTTCTTC.

The chain employs TRBV7-6 and TRBJ2-3, with 11 bases matching TRBD2. CDR3 length: 17 residues. The J segment lost 0 bases and the V segment lost 5 bases, leaving 7 bases of the junction unmatched. The germline V gene has CDR1 SGHVS and CDR2 FNYEAQ. CDR3 residues: CASSNRLAGPSTDTQYF. The CDR3 bases are TGTGCCAGCAGCAACAGACTAGCGGGACCGAGCACAGATACGCAGTATTTT.

The chain recombines TRBV28 with TRBJ1-2; TRBD1 matches at 8 bases. With 6 bases clipped from V and 4 bases from J, the junction kept 7 bases outside the gene matches. The CDR3 is 14 residues long. Germline CDR1 is MDHEN and CDR2 is SYDVKM. The CDR3 region has the DNA TGTGCCAGCAGGGGGGACAGGTGGGGCTATGGCTACACCTTC. It codes for CASRGDRWGYGYTF.

This chain uses TRBV30 with TRBJ1-2; TRBD1 matches 9 bases. Germline CDR1 reads GTSNPN; CDR2 reads SVGIG (reference sequence). CDR3 length: 14 amino acids. Losses at the gene ends were 4 bases for V and 4 bases for J; bases not matched to a gene: 7. The CDR3 DNA sequence: TGTGCCTGGAATGGACAGGGGAAGGGCTATGGCTACACCTTC. Protein sequence: CAWNGQGKGYGYTF.

This chain links TRBV15 with TRBJ1-5; 8 bases agree with TRBD1. Germline lookup yields CDR1 LNHNV and CDR2 YYDKDF (reference sequence). Trimming removed 2 bases from V and 9 bases from J; junction bases left unmatched: 21. The length of the CDR3 is 19 residues. The CDR3 sequence: CATSRSTKTGTGTWRPQHF. In DNA form, the CDR3 reads TGTGCCACCAGCAGAAGCACCAAGACCGGGACAGGAACTTGGCGGCCCCAGCATTTT.

V is TRBV11-2 and J is TRBJ2-7; 11 bases are a match to TRBD2. Germline loops: CDR1 SGHAT, CDR2 FQNNGV. The CDR3 has 16 residues. V gave up 3 bases and J gave up 3 bases; unmatched junction bases: 7. DNA of the CDR3: TGTGCCAGCAGCTTTCAACTAGCGGGAGAAAGCTACGAGCAGTACTTC. This gives the protein CASSFQLAGESYEQYF.

This clone was observed a handful of times. The chain uses TRBV12-3 or TRBV12-4 and TRBJ2-7; D is ambiguous. The length of the CDR3 is 13 residues. The germline V and J ends were trimmed by 3 bases and 0 bases, with 6 bases remaining between them. In nucleotides, the CDR3 is TGTGCCAGCAGTTTTCACAACTCCTACGAGCAGTACTTC. Translated, it gives CASSFHNSYEQYF.

V is TRBV11-3 and J is TRBJ2-5, with D unresolved. The CDR3 is 13 amino acids. Germline values: CDR1 SGHNT, CDR2 YENEEA. CDR3 in DNA: TGTAAATGGAAGTGGGCCACCCAAGAGACCCAGTACTTC. Translating gives CKWKWATQETQYF.

The chain combines TRBV6-5 with TRBJ1-1; TRBD1 matches 7 bases. After removal of 4 bases from V and 6 bases from J, the junction contained 11 bases not matched to a gene. The CDR3 extends over 15 amino acids. Per the germline V gene, CDR1 is MNHEY and CDR2 is SVGAGI. In nucleotides, the CDR3 is TGTGCCAGCAGTTTGTCTAGGGGGCGGAAACCTGAAGCTTTCTTT. Amino acid sequence: CASSLSRGRKPEAFF.

V is TRBV7-9 and J is TRBJ2-1, with 10 bases lining up with TRBD2. V trimming: 6 bases; J trimming: 15 bases; junction bases outside the gene matches: 17. Germline loops: CDR1 SEHNR, CDR2 FQNEAQ (reference sequence). This CDR3 comprises 15 residues. Here the CDR3 reads CASSSSGLAGANRFF. For the CDR3, the DNA is TGTGCCAGCAGTTCCTCGGGGCTAGCGGGAGCGAACCGGTTCTTC.

The chain links TRBV7-6 to TRBJ1-3; TRBD1 agrees at 10 bases. The CDR3 extends over 16 amino acids. Germline CDR1 and CDR2: SGHVS and FNYEAQ. J gave up 4 bases and V 2 bases, and 5 bases lay outside the gene matches. CDR3 sequence: CASSLRDRGWGNTIYF. Written as DNA, the CDR3 is TGTGCCAGCAGCTTACGGGACAGGGGATGGGGAAACACCATATATTTT.

The V and J genes are TRBV18 and TRBJ2-7, with 9 bases fitting TRBD2. Germline assignment: CDR1 KGHSH and CDR2 LQKENI. This CDR3 has 14 residues. With V trimmed by 6 bases and J by 5 bases, 8 bases remained unmatched. The CDR3 DNA sequence: TGTGCCAGCTCGGCGGCTAGCGGGAAAAACGAGCAGTACTTC. It yields the protein CASSAASGKNEQYF. Filled out from reference TRBV18 and TRBJ2-7, the complete variable domain reads NAGVMQNPRHLVRRRGQEARLRCSPMKGHSHVYWYRQLPEEGLKFMVYLQKENIIDESGMPKERFSAEFPKEGPSILRIQQVVRGDSAAYFCASSAASGKNEQYFGPGTRLTVT.

The table lists this clone with a count of one. The V and J genes are TRBV19 and TRBJ1-6; TRBD1 aligns across 7 bases. The CDR3 has 15 amino acids. V trimming: 2 bases; J trimming: 7 bases; junction bases outside the gene matches: 5. The germline V gene encodes CDR1 LNHDA and CDR2 SQIVND (reference sequence). Written as DNA, the CDR3 is TGTGCCAGTAGTATAAGGGGACAGAAAAATTCACCCCTCCACTTT. This translates into CASSIRGQKNSPLHF.

J is TRBJ2-2 and V is TRBV29-1, with D maybe TRBD2 (7 bases). The CDR3 is 14 amino acids. Germline V lookup: CDR1 SQVTM, CDR2 ANQGSEA. Between the trimmed V and J ends, which lost 7 bases and 1 base, there was a span of 13 bases. CDR3 residues: CSAGGGRNTGELFF. The CDR3 nucleotides read TGCAGCGCGGGGGGCGGGAGGAACACCGGGGAGCTGTTTTTT.